This T cell receptor beta chain was recovered during a study of identical twins. Whole-study results and caveats: Insertions ran lower in abundant cord blood beta clonotypes, though not in memory repertoires.

TCRdb analysed the 5' RACE reads with MiXCR anew, one entry per CDR3 protein. The profile shows 200,000 to 300,000 distinct CDR3 sequences, roughly 10% of them singletons. This CDR3 spans 13 amino acids. V trimming: 2 bases; J trimming: 6 bases; junction bases outside the gene matches: 3. Details on this clonotype: Its antigen remains unknown.

Sequenced material: memory T cells sorted from blood. This chain links TRBV12-3 or TRBV12-4 with TRBJ1-2; 7 bases line up with TRBD1. The sequence derives from a man aged 50 to 59 in good health. In DNA form, the CDR3 reads TGTGCCAGCAGTTTAACGAGGGGGCATGGCTACACCTTC. Amino acid sequence: CASSLTRGHGYTF.